The 19 T cell receptor beta chains in this list originate from one sample, sequenced in a study of blood T cell repertoires in COVID-19. The data were produced by immunoSEQ multiplex PCR, yet TCRdb's version contains in-frame clones alone and is incomplete. The sample includes around 200,000 clones, approximately 89% of them seen just once. Material: PBMCs or T cells enriched from blood (not recorded which). The receptors were gathered from a young woman who had recovered from COVID-19.

The rearrangement uses TRBV6-6 and TRBJ1-2, with 9 bases aligning to TRBD1. Germline values: CDR1 MNHNY, CDR2 SVGAGI (reference sequence). V was clipped by 2 bases and J by 4 bases; unmatched bases: 8. The CDR3 covers 16 residues. CDR3 sequence: CASSYPRDRAFYGYTF. For the CDR3, the DNA is TGTGCCAGCAGTTACCCGAGGGACAGGGCCTTCTATGGCTACACCTTC.

This chain joins TRBV20-1 and TRBJ2-3; D is unresolved. Deletions cut 6 bases from V and 5 bases from J, with 9 bases between. Germline-derived CDR1 and CDR2 are DFQATT and SNEGSKA (reference sequence). This CDR3 spans 11 amino acids. The CDR3 DNA reads as TGCAGTGCCCCCTTAGTAGATACGCAGTATTTT. Its translation is CSAPLVDTQYF.

This clone was observed a handful of times. V is TRBV5-4 and J is TRBJ2-2, with a weak D call TRBD2 (5 bases). The germline CDR1 and CDR2 sequences are SGHNT and YYREEE (reference sequence). CDR3 length equals 13 residues. Trimming removed 10 bases at V and 6 bases at J, with 16 bases between. Written as DNA, the CDR3 is TGTGCCGAAGGCAGCGGTCGGGCCGGGGAGCTGTTTTTT. Translation: CAEGSGRAGELFF.

The V gene is TRBV28, the J gene TRBJ1-1; TRBD1 matches at 7 bases. J gave up 0 bases and V 2 bases, and 18 bases lay outside the gene matches. Looked up from germline, CDR1 is MDHEN and CDR2 is SYDVKM. CDR3 length equals 20 residues. CDR3 DNA sequence: TGTGCCAGCAGTTTACACGCTCAGGGGGACAAGTACAATATGAACACTGAAGCTTTCTTT. Its protein product is CASSLHAQGDKYNMNTEAFF.

This rearrangement joins TRBV4-1 to TRBJ2-1; 9 bases map to TRBD2. V dropped 1 base and J dropped 7; count of bases not matched to a gene: 8. This CDR3 is 16 amino acids long. Germline V gives CDR1 MGHRA, CDR2 YSYEKL. CDR3 DNA sequence: TGCGCCAGCAGCCAAGGTGGCGGGAGGGCTTCAAATGAGCAGTTCTTC. It codes for CASSQGGGRASNEQFF.

In this sample, this clone turned up once. CDR3 in amino acids: CASSPPVETQYF. The DNA of the CDR3 is TGTGCCAGCAGCCCCCCCGTAGAGACCCAGTACTTC. J is TRBJ2-5 and V is TRBV7-9; no firm D call. Per germline, CDR1 SEHNR and CDR2 FQNEAQ (reference sequence). With 5 bases removed from V and 4 bases from J, the gap between germline ends came to 8 bases. The CDR3 is 12 residues long. Supplemented by reference TRBV7-9 and TRBJ2-5, the full variable domain reads DTGVSQNPRHKITKRGQNVTFRCDPISEHNRLYWYRQTLGQGPEFLTYFQNEAQLEKSRLLSDRFSAERPKGSFSTLEIQRTEQGDSAMYLCASSPPVETQYFGPGTRLLVL.

The DNA for the CDR3 is TGTGCCAGCAGTACCCAGACAGGGGCGAGGCACGAGCAGTACTTC. Translation gives CASSTQTGARHEQYF. The chain uses TRBV27 and TRBJ2-7; the match to TRBD1 covers 8 bases. V lost 5 bases to trimming and J lost 5 bases; unmatched junction nucleotides: 11. CDR1 and CDR2 (germline): MNHEY, SMNVEV (reference sequence). The CDR3 loop spans 15 amino acids.

The chain carries TRBV7-8 and TRBJ1-3, with 7 positions matching TRBD1. V dropped 4 bases and J dropped 1; count of bases not matched to a gene: 4. CDR1 is SGHVS, CDR2 FQNEAQ, per germline. The CDR3 covers 15 residues. CDR3: CASSSATGSGNTIYF. For the CDR3, the DNA is TGTGCCAGCAGCTCTGCGACAGGGTCTGGAAACACCATATATTTT. Drawing the rest from reference TRBV7-8 and TRBJ1-3, the complete variable domain is GAGVSQSPRYKVAKRGQDVALRCDPISGHVSLFWYQQALGQGPEFLTYFQNEAQLDKSGLPSDRFFAERPEGSVSTLKIQRTQQEDSAVYLCASSSATGSGNTIYFGEGSWLTVV.

The chain links TRBV5-1 to TRBJ2-2, with D perhaps TRBD1 (5 bases). The CDR3 is made up of 13 amino acids. CDR1 and CDR2 (germline): SGHRS, YFSETQ. V lost 3 bases and J lost 6, with 9 bases in between. CDR3 sequence: CASSSQTAGELFF. The CDR3 nucleotides read TGCGCCAGCAGCTCCCAGACAGCCGGGGAGCTGTTTTTT.

The chain joins TRBV28 to TRBJ2-7; no clear D. V was trimmed by 4 bases and J by 2 bases, leaving 6 bases between them. Looked up from germline, CDR1 is MDHEN and CDR2 is SYDVKM. The CDR3 is 12 residues long. The CDR3, as DNA: TGTGCCAGCAGTTCGCGGCCCTACGAGCAGTACTTC. Translating gives CASSSRPYEQYF.

The V gene is TRBV6-5, the J gene TRBJ2-1; 13 positions agree with TRBD2. The J segment lost 12 bases and the V segment lost 4 bases, leaving 9 bases of the junction unmatched. Germline loops: CDR1 MNHEY, CDR2 SVGAGI. The CDR3 runs 15 residues. The CDR3 region has the DNA TGTGCCAGCAGTTTTACTAGCGGGAGGGCCGTAGGGCAGTTCTTC. It translates to CASSFTSGRAVGQFF.

The CDR3 reads CASSHPESYNEQFF. CDR3 coding DNA: TGTGCCAGCAGCCACCCCGAGTCCTACAATGAGCAGTTCTTC. The V gene is TRBV13, the J gene TRBJ2-1; D not resolved. The V gene's germline CDR1 is PRHDT and CDR2 FYEKMQ (reference sequence). The CDR3 consists of 14 residues. V dropped 5 bases and J dropped 1 base, with 9 bases sitting between them.

In DNA, the CDR3 is TGCGCCAGCAGCCAGGACCATAGCGGGAGCTCCTACAATGAGCAGTTCTTC. This encodes CASSQDHSGSSYNEQFF. The chain recombines TRBV4-3 with TRBJ2-1; 9 positions match TRBD2. V dropped 3 bases and J dropped 0; count of bases not matched to a gene: 6. This CDR3 has 17 residues. Looked up from germline, CDR1 is LGHNA and CDR2 is YSLEER.

In this sample, this clone turned up once. The same CDR3 also results from other DNA sequences found in this sample. The chain links TRBV3-1 (or the pseudogene TRBV3-2) to TRBJ2-5, with D perhaps TRBD1 (5 bases). Germline V gives CDR1 LGHDT, CDR2 YNNKEL (reference sequence). The CDR3 contains 14 residues. V lost 1 base and J 2 bases, leaving 8 bases between the germline ends. CDR3 in DNA: TGTGCCAGCAGCCAAGGAACAGGACAAGAGACCCAGTACTTC. This sequence encodes CASSQGTGQETQYF.

The chain employs TRBV19 and TRBJ1-1; TRBD1 might be the D (6 bases). The CDR3 length is 18 residues. Trimming pared 6 bases from V and 1 base from J, leaving 24 bases between. Germline lookup yields CDR1 LNHDA and CDR2 SQIVND (reference sequence). CDR3 region: CASSTPVGRGGGNTEAFF. CDR3 bases: TGTGCCAGTAGCACGCCCGTCGGCAGGGGCGGTGGGAACACTGAAGCTTTCTTT.

This CDR3 reads CASSVAGGGTGELFF. The DNA for the CDR3 is TGTGCCAGCAGTGTAGCGGGAGGTGGCACCGGGGAGCTGTTTTTT. The V call is TRBV2, the J call TRBJ2-2; 10 bases are a match to TRBD2. V lost 4 bases and J lost 4; bases outside the gene matches: 3. Germline V gives CDR1 SNHLY, CDR2 FYNNEI. The CDR3 consists of 15 residues.

This clone was detected once. This chain joins TRBV18 and TRBJ2-7, with 9 bases matching TRBD1. Germline CDR1 and CDR2: KGHSH and LQKENI. V lost 4 bases to trimming and J lost 6 bases; unmatched junction nucleotides: 7. This CDR3 region has 14 residues. CDR3 bases: TGTGCCAGCTCACTCCGGGGACAGGGTGGCGAGCAGTACTTC. Residues: CASSLRGQGGEQYF.

The chain couples TRBV7-3 to TRBJ2-3, with a weak D call TRBD2 (5 bases). Germline V gives CDR1 SGHTA, CDR2 FQGTGA. The CDR3 totals 14 residues. Trimming pared 2 bases from V and 2 bases from J, leaving 8 bases between. CDR3 loop: CASSLEGPTDTQYF. In nucleotides, the CDR3 is TGTGCCAGCAGCTTAGAGGGCCCCACAGATACGCAGTATTTT.

The gene calls are TRBV7-2 and TRBJ1-4, with 9 positions matching TRBD1. Looked up from germline, CDR1 is SGHTA and CDR2 is FQGNSA. The CDR3 has 15 residues. After removal of 5 bases from V and 8 bases from J, the junction contained 9 bases not matched to a gene. The CDR3 DNA follows: TGTGCCAGCAGCCCCCGGACAGGGGATCAAGAAAAACTGTTTTTT. It encodes CASSPRTGDQEKLFF. Supplemented by reference TRBV7-2 and TRBJ1-4, the full variable domain reads GAGVSQSPSNKVTEKGKDVELRCDPISGHTALYWYRQSLGQGLEFLIYFQGNSAPDKSGLPSDRFSAERTGGSVSTLTIQRTQQEDSAVYLCASSPRTGDQEKLFFGSGTQLSVL.